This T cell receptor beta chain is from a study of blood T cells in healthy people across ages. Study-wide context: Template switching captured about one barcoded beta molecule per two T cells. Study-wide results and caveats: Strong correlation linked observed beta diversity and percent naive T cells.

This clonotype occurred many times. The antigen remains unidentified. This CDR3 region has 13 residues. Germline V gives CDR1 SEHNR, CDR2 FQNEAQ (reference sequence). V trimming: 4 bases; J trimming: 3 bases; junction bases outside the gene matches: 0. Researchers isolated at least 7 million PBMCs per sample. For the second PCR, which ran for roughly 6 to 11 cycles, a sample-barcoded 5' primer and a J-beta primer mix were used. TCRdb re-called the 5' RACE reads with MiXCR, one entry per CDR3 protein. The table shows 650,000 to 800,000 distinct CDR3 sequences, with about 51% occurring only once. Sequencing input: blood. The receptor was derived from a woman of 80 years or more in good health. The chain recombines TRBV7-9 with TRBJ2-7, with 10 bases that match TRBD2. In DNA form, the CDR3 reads TGTGCCAGCAGCTGGACTAGCGGCTACGAGCAGTACTTC. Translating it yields CASSWTSGYEQYF.